These 6 T cell receptor beta chains were sequenced from one sample in a study of blood T cell repertoires in COVID-19. Produced via immunoSEQ multiplex PCR; TCRdb's table is partial and in-frame only. The sample shows more than 300,000 clones, under 90% of them seen only once. Sequencing used PBMCs or T cells enriched from blood (not recorded which). These receptors were collected from a woman aged 18 to 35 who had recovered from COVID-19.

This chain uses TRBV27 with TRBJ2-7; D perhaps matches TRBD2 (7 bases). The CDR3 spans 17 residues. V was clipped by 4 bases and J by 1 base, with 20 bases between them. Germline-derived CDR1 and CDR2 are MNHEY and SMNVEV (reference sequence). The CDR3 sequence: CASSSLTAAGASYEQYF. In nucleotides, the CDR3 is TGTGCCAGCAGTTCCTTAACCGCCGCGGGGGCGTCCTACGAGCAGTACTTC.

V usage is TRBV10-3 and J usage is TRBJ2-1, with no clear D. V was clipped by 0 bases and J by 4 bases, with 7 bases between them. The CDR3 has 14 residues. Germline-derived CDR1 and CDR2 are ENHRY and SYGVKD. CDR3 loop: CAISESSTYNEQFF. CDR3 nucleotides: TGTGCCATCAGTGAGTCCTCAACTTACAATGAGCAGTTCTTC.

The gene calls are TRBV9 and TRBJ2-2, with D perhaps matching TRBD1 (6 bases). The CDR3 covers 16 residues. Germline values: CDR1 SGDLS, CDR2 YYNGEE. V gave up 0 bases and J gave up 0 bases, with 9 bases separating them. CDR3 protein: CASSVVGASNTGELFF. The CDR3 DNA follows: TGTGCCAGCAGCGTAGTGGGGGCTTCGAACACCGGGGAGCTGTTTTTT.

This chain connects TRBV2 to TRBJ1-3; D call uncertain. The germline V and J ends were trimmed by 6 bases and 7 bases, with 13 bases remaining between them. CDR3 length: 13 amino acids. CDR1 and CDR2 (germline): SNHLY, FYNNEI. DNA of the CDR3: TGTGCCAGCAGAAGGAACCTCGGGAACACCATATATTTT. Amino acid sequence: CASRRNLGNTIYF.

This clone is a singleton in its sample. The rearrangement links TRBV4-2 to TRBJ2-5; 8 positions match TRBD2. J gave up 4 bases and V 5 bases, and 12 bases lay outside the gene matches. The CDR3 length is 16 residues. Germline CDR1 LGHNA, CDR2 YNFKEQ. The CDR3 DNA reads as TGTGCCAGCAGCGCTACTCAGACTAGCGTGGGAGAGACCCAGTACTTC. It codes for CASSATQTSVGETQYF.

This chain uses TRBV6-5 with TRBJ1-3; 7 nucleotides agree with TRBD1. This CDR3 contains 15 residues. CDR1 and CDR2 (germline): MNHEY, SVGAGI. The V segment lost 6 bases and the J segment 4 bases; nucleotides outside the gene matches: 9. CDR3 loop: CASRTLQGFGNTIYF. The CDR3 bases are TGTGCCAGCAGAACCTTACAGGGGTTCGGAAACACCATATATTTT.